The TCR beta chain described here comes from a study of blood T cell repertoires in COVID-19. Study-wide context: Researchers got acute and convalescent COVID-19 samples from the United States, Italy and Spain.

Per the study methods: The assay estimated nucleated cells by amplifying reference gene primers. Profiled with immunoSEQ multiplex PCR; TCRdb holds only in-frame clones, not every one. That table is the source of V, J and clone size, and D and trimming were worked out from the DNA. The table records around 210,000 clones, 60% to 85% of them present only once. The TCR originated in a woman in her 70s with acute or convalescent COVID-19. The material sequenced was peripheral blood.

The CDR3 reads CASNDPGGDHQPQHF. CDR3 DNA: TGTGCCAGTAACGACCCGGGGGGGGATCATCAGCCCCAGCATTTT. This chain connects TRBV19 to TRBJ1-5; D is possibly TRBD1 (5 bases). Trimming left V 7 bases short and J 5 bases short, with 18 bases between. CDR1 LNHDA and CDR2 SQIVND come from the germline V gene (reference sequence). The CDR3 totals 15 residues.